The entry that follows covers one TCR beta chain sequence. Each CDR3 protein is one row after TCRdb ran MiXCR on the RACE reads. The table has 250,000 or so distinct CDR3 sequences, about 7.7% seen once. This specimen comes from a study of human T cells and chemical hapten exposure. Stated time point: pre-sensitization, week 0. Sample treatment: therapeutic diphenylcyclopropenone sensitization with weekly scalp DPC. V was pared by 3 bases and J by 0 bases, with 12 bases between. Germline CDR1 SGDLS, CDR2 YYNGEE. This CDR3 has 16 residues. This clonotype originated in a man in his late teens or twenties with alopecia areata. Some clones in this sample may be carry-over from other donors' samples. This rearrangement joins TRBV9 to TRBJ2-2, with D possibly being TRBD2 (6 bases). The sequenced sample was whole blood, obtained in connection with sensitization to the hapten diphenylcyclopropenone (DPC). The CDR3: CASSGWRGPNTGELFF. CDR3 nucleotides: TGTGCCAGCAGCGGTTGGCGGGGCCCGAACACCGGGGAGCTGTTTTTT. The full variable domain, its missing parts supplied by reference TRBV9 and TRBJ2-2, is DSGVTQTPKHLITATGQRVTLRCSPRSGDLSVYWYQQSLDQGLQFLIQYYNGEERAKGNILERFSAQQFPDLHSELNLSSLELGDSALYFCASSGWRGPNTGELFFGEGSRLTVL.